This is a list of T cell receptor beta chains from one sample in a study of T cells in Graves' hyperthyroidism and ophthalmopathy. MiXCR, run by TCRdb on the multiplex PCR reads, gives a single entry per CDR3 protein. The sample has under 250,000 distinct CDR3 sequences; approximately 16% are singletons. Sequenced: blood. These receptor sequences come from a woman aged 50 to 65 with Graves' hyperthyroidism. Both conserved end residues are part of each CDR3. The D gene is left open where the match is weak. Some rows have no size entry. The others give once, few or many, or a class for an expanded clone.

j_call,v_call,clone_size,d_call,cdr3_aa,cdr3_nt
TRBJ2-3,TRBV28,many,TRBD2,CASTSRTSGSGTDTQYF,TGTGCCAGCACTTCGAGGACTAGCGGGAGCGGTACAGATACGCAGTATTTT
TRBJ2-1,TRBV28,-,TRBD2,CASSLGTSILYNEQFF,TGTGCCAGCAGTCTCGGGACTAGCATTCTCTACAATGAGCAGTTCTTC
TRBJ1-2,TRBV27,many,TRBD1,CASSFTGVAYGYTF,TGTGCCAGCAGTTTCACAGGGGTGGCCTATGGCTACACCTTC
TRBJ2-1,TRBV14,-,TRBD2,CASSQDVASGRSPYNEQFF,TGTGCCAGCAGCCAAGACGTGGCTAGCGGGAGGAGTCCCTACAATGAGCAGTTCTTC
TRBJ1-2,TRBV24-1,-,TRBD1,CATSESGKDRGPYVYTF,TGTGCCACCAGTGAGTCCGGAAAGGACAGGGGGCCCTATGTCTACACCTTC
TRBJ2-3,TRBV20-1,-,-,CSERAHTDTQYF,TGCAGTGAAAGGGCCCACACAGATACGCAGTATTTT
TRBJ2-7,TRBV2,-,-,CASKGGGYGEQYF,TGTGCCAGCAAGGGGGGTGGTTACGGCGAGCAGTACTTC
TRBJ2-1,TRBV12-3/TRBV12-4,many,TRBD2,CASSLGLAGVNEQFF,TGTGCCAGCAGCTTAGGGCTAGCGGGAGTAAATGAGCAGTTCTTC
TRBJ2-5,TRBV12-3/TRBV12-4,few,-,CASSFLAKETQYF,TGTGCCAGCAGTTTTCTAGCGAAAGAGACCCAGTACTTC
TRBJ2-7,TRBV20-1,-,-,CSANRVLGEYEQYF,TGCAGTGCTAACAGGGTGCTCGGGGAGTACGAGCAGTACTTC
TRBJ2-5,TRBV6-1,many,TRBD1,CASTGTAARQETQYF,TGTGCCAGCACAGGGACAGCCGCCCGTCAAGAGACCCAGTACTTC
TRBJ1-1,TRBV7-2,many,-,CASSLGGWNTEAFF,TGTGCCAGCAGCCTAGGGGGGTGGAACACTGAAGCTTTCTTT
TRBJ2-1,TRBV4-1,many,-,CASSQEPHHSYNEQFF,TGCGCCAGCAGCCAGGAGCCACATCACTCCTACAATGAGCAGTTCTTC
TRBJ2-7,TRBV19,-,-,CASSMDSSYEQYF,TGTGCCAGTAGTATGGACAGCTCCTACGAGCAGTACTTC
TRBJ2-7,TRBV10-3,-,-,CAISDTDYEQYF,TGTGCCATCAGTGACACGGACTACGAGCAGTACTTC
TRBJ1-3,TRBV6-4,-,-,CASSVPGRPGNTIYF,TGTGCCAGCAGTGTTCCGGGACGCCCCGGAAACACCATATATTTT
TRBJ2-1,TRBV11-2,many,-,CASSLPDGRTYNEQFF,TGTGCCAGCAGCTTACCTGACGGGAGAACCTACAATGAGCAGTTCTTC
TRBJ2-5,TRBV10-1,few,TRBD2,CASSKGLAGDDSGQETQYF,TGCGCCAGCAGTAAAGGACTAGCGGGAGATGACTCGGGTCAAGAGACCCAGTACTTC
TRBJ2-2,TRBV6-1,few,TRBD1,CASTRGTGPTGELFF,TGTGCCAGCACCCGCGGGACAGGGCCCACCGGGGAGCTGTTTTTT
TRBJ2-5,TRBV20-1,many,-,CSARVGGQETQYF,TGCAGTGCTAGAGTTGGGGGCCAAGAGACCCAGTACTTC
TRBJ2-1,TRBV6-1,few,-,CASSTPGSSYNEQFF,TGTGCCAGCAGTACACCGGGGTCCTCCTACAATGAGCAGTTCTTC
TRBJ2-1,TRBV7-8,many,TRBD2,CASITYRRTSGSVNEQFF,TGTGCCAGCATCACATACCGTCGGACTAGCGGGAGTGTAAATGAGCAGTTCTTC
TRBJ2-3,TRBV3-1,many,TRBD1,CASSQVPGGRDTQYF,TGTGCCAGCAGCCAAGTACCAGGGGGCAGAGATACGCAGTATTTT
TRBJ2-7,TRBV5-1,-,TRBD2,CASSLDVAGGVYEQYF,TGCGCCAGCAGCTTGGACGTAGCGGGAGGGGTTTACGAGCAGTACTTC
TRBJ2-3,TRBV5-1,-,-,CASSLGGDNGVTQYF,TGCGCCAGCAGCTTGGGTGGGGACAACGGGGTTACGCAGTATTTT
TRBJ2-1,TRBV4-1,few,TRBD2,CASSQEVGTRPHYEQFF,TGCGCCAGCAGCCAAGAAGTCGGGACTAGGCCCCATTATGAGCAGTTCTTC
TRBJ2-3,TRBV28,-,-,CASSSGGTSDTQYF,TGTGCCAGCAGTTCTGGCGGGACCTCAGATACGCAGTATTTT
TRBJ1-5,TRBV12-3/TRBV12-4,-,-,CASSFGWVDNQPQHF,TGTGCCAGCAGTTTTGGGTGGGTAGACAATCAGCCCCAGCATTTT
TRBJ2-3,TRBV6-1,few,TRBD1,CASSPRDRGTDTQYF,TGTGCCAGCAGTCCCCGGGACAGGGGCACAGATACGCAGTATTTT
TRBJ2-3,TRBV24-1,many,-,CATSDLEGHTDTQYF,TGTGCCACCAGTGACCTCGAAGGACACACAGATACGCAGTATTTT
TRBJ2-5,TRBV20-1,-,TRBD2,CSARNRGAQYF,TGCAGTGCTAGGAATCGGGGGGCCCAGTACTTC
TRBJ2-5,TRBV30,-,-,CAWRGFGTLTGETQYF,TGTGCCTGGAGAGGGTTTGGGACACTTACTGGGGAGACCCAGTACTTC
TRBJ1-1,TRBV6-1,many,-,CASSEREGTEAFF,TGTGCCAGCAGTGAAAGGGAGGGCACTGAAGCTTTCTTT
TRBJ2-2,TRBV19,-,-,CASTPPVQLGPGELFF,TGTGCCAGTACCCCCCCCGTCCAACTAGGCCCCGGGGAGCTGTTTTTT
TRBJ2-1,TRBV7-8,many,TRBD2,CASSPGLAGVGNEQFF,TGTGCCAGCAGCCCTGGACTAGCGGGAGTGGGAAATGAGCAGTTCTTC
TRBJ2-7,TRBV6-1,few,-,CASRVGAVYEQYF,TGTGCCAGCAGAGTCGGGGCCGTCTACGAGCAGTACTTC
TRBJ1-5,TRBV5-1,-,-,CASSLDPLLSYNQPQHF,TGCGCCAGCAGCTTGGACCCCCTGTTGTCCTACAATCAGCCCCAGCATTTT
TRBJ1-5,TRBV4-1,-,-,CASSQDLRPSWPQHF,TGCGCCAGCAGCCAAGATCTACGACCGAGTTGGCCCCAGCATTTT
TRBJ1-5,TRBV24-1,-,TRBD1,CATSENRGQPQHF,TGTGCCACCAGTGAGAACAGGGGTCAGCCCCAGCATTTT
TRBJ2-7,TRBV2,many,-,CASRTGNEQYF,TGTGCCAGCAGGACAGGAAACGAGCAGTACTTC
TRBJ2-7,TRBV7-6,-,-,CASNLGPLGGLSYEQYF,TGTGCCAGCAACTTAGGACCTTTGGGCGGCCTGTCCTACGAGCAGTACTTC
TRBJ2-7,TRBV2,-,TRBD1,CASSEVWVNRGLREQYF,TGTGCCAGCAGTGAGGTCTGGGTAAACAGGGGGCTGAGGGAGCAGTACTTC
TRBJ1-2,TRBV28,many,-,CASSLGGEGSYGYTF,TGTGCCAGCAGTTTAGGGGGGGAGGGATCATATGGCTACACCTTC
TRBJ1-1,TRBV30,many,-,CAWSTSPREAFF,TGTGCCTGGAGCACCTCCCCAAGGGAAGCTTTCTTT
TRBJ2-3,TRBV20-1,-,-,CSARDLVARRSTDTQYF,TGCAGTGCTAGAGATCTAGTAGCGCGGAGAAGCACAGATACGCAGTATTTT
TRBJ2-7,TRBV7-9,once,TRBD1,CASSYNRGSYEQYF,TGTGCCAGCAGCTATAACAGGGGATCCTACGAGCAGTACTTC
TRBJ2-3,TRBV14,-,TRBD2,CASSPRLAPSTQYF,TGTGCCAGCAGCCCTAGACTAGCCCCTAGCACGCAGTATTTT
TRBJ1-1,TRBV18,few,-,CASSPRVESTEAFF,TGTGCCAGCTCACCTAGGGTCGAGTCCACTGAAGCTTTCTTT
TRBJ2-6,TRBV7-2,-,TRBD1,CASSLVPGQDFSGANVLTF,TGTGCCAGCAGCTTAGTTCCGGGACAGGATTTCTCTGGGGCCAACGTCCTGACTTTC
TRBJ2-1,TRBV20-1,-,TRBD2,CSARDFGTRDNEQFF,TGCAGTGCTAGAGATTTCGGGACTAGGGACAATGAGCAGTTCTTC